Shown below are 10 T cell receptor beta chains from a single sample sequenced in a study of T-cell reconstitution after alpha-beta-depleted transplantation in children. The TCRbeta library incorporated unique molecular identifiers. TCRdb analysed the PCR reads with MiXCR anew, one entry per CDR3 protein. Among hundreds of thousands of distinct CDR3 sequences listed, 15% to 20% were seen once. The input for sequencing was PBMCs from the stem cell graft donor, taken from the stem cell graft. The source is a human donor who donated a stem cell graft to a child with acute myeloid leukemia.

The chain couples TRBV6-1 to TRBJ1-1; 8 bases are a match to TRBD1. CDR3 length equals 14 residues. CDR1 and CDR2 (germline): MNHNS, SASEGT. Trimming cost V 3 bases and J 7 bases; bases outside gene matches: 7. For the CDR3, the DNA is TGTGCCAGCAGTGACCGGAGACAGGGGAGTGAAGCTTTCTTT. Its translation is CASSDRRQGSEAFF.

This clonotype was seen only a few times. This chain joins TRBV6-2 or TRBV6-3 and TRBJ1-1, with 7 positions matching TRBD1. The trim removed 5 bases at V and 8 bases at J, leaving 8 bases unmatched. Per the germline V gene, CDR1 is MNHEY and CDR2 is SVGEGT. The CDR3 contains 13 residues. The CDR3 sequence: CASSLTGYSEAFF. CDR3 nucleotides: TGTGCCAGCAGTCTGACAGGGTACTCCGAAGCTTTCTTT.

The V gene is TRBV5-1, the J gene TRBJ2-3; D ambiguous. There are 15 residues in the CDR3. Trimming pared 4 bases from V and 2 bases from J, leaving 14 bases between. Germline lookup yields CDR1 SGHRS and CDR2 YFSETQ. For the CDR3, the DNA is TGCGCCAGCAGCCCGGCGGTGCAGCCCACAGATACGCAGTATTTT. Protein product: CASSPAVQPTDTQYF.

There are a few counts of this clonotype. The chain employs TRBV5-1 and TRBJ1-2; no definite D call. The CDR3 loop spans 12 amino acids. V was pared by 2 bases and J by 9 bases, with 11 bases between. The germline V gene encodes CDR1 SGHRS and CDR2 YFSETQ. CDR3 region: CASSLSVESYTF. CDR3 sequence (DNA): TGCGCCAGCAGCTTATCAGTTGAAAGCTACACCTTC.

The J gene is TRBJ2-2, the V gene TRBV14; D unresolved. The germline gives CDR1 SGHDN, CDR2 FVKESK. This CDR3 spans 16 amino acids. Trimming pared 4 bases from V and 5 bases from J, leaving 17 bases between. The CDR3 DNA sequence: TGTGCCAGCAGCCCGCCGGGTAGGAAACGTACCGGGGAGCTGTTTTTT. Amino acid sequence: CASSPPGRKRTGELFF.

The sample holds a few counts of this clonotype. The V call is TRBV6-5, the J call TRBJ1-5; TRBD1 might be the D (6 bases). In germline, CDR1 is MNHEY, CDR2 SVGAGI. The CDR3 length is 15 residues. V was pared by 2 bases and J by 5 bases, with 13 bases between. The CDR3 sequence: CASSYANHRDQPQHF. The CDR3 DNA sequence: TGTGCCAGCAGTTACGCCAATCACAGGGATCAGCCCCAGCATTTT.

With regard to this clonotype: A single base separates this from a much larger clone, so it may be a read error. This chain uses TRBV10-3 with TRBJ1-5; TRBD1 agrees at 7 bases. CDR1 ENHRY and CDR2 SYGVKD come from the germline V gene. This CDR3 is built from 15 residues. The CDR3 loop is CVISATGSPNQPQHF. Written as DNA, the CDR3 is TGTGTCATCAGTGCGACAGGGAGCCCGAATCAGCCCCAGCATTTT.

This clonotype occurred a few times. J is TRBJ2-3 and V is TRBV27, with TRBD1 matching 9 bases. This CDR3 region has 16 residues. Looked up from germline, CDR1 is MNHEY and CDR2 is SMNVEV (reference sequence). J lost 7 bases, V lost 3 bases, and 11 bases had no gene match. The CDR3 region is CASSLDRDRARNTQYF. The DNA of the CDR3 is TGTGCCAGCAGTTTGGACCGGGACAGGGCACGGAATACGCAGTATTTT.

This clonotype was seen repeatedly, ten times or more. The rearrangement uses TRBV4-3 and TRBJ2-2; D is unresolved. The germline gives CDR1 LGHNA, CDR2 YSLEER. The CDR3 totals 12 residues. Trimming cost V 5 bases and J 6 bases, with 7 bases left between them. CDR3 DNA: TGCGCCAGCAGCTGGGTGGCCGGGGAGCTGTTTTTT. Translation gives CASSWVAGELFF.

This clonotype has ten or more counts. This chain links TRBV6-1 with TRBJ1-2; a weak D match, TRBD1 (5 bases). Trimming took off 8 bases at V and 4 bases at J, with 17 bases between the two ends. CDR3 length: 14 amino acids. Germline CDR1 and CDR2: MNHNS and SASEGT. The CDR3 here is CASGPGNVIYGYTF. The CDR3 coding sequence is TGTGCCAGCGGGCCAGGGAACGTGATCTATGGCTACACCTTC.